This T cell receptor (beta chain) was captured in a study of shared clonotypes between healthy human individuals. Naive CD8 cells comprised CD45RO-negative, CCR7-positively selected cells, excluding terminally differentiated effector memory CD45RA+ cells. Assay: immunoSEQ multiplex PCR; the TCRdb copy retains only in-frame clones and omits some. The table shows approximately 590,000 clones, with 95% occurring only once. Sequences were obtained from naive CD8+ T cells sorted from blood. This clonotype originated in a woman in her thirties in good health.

The CDR3 region has the DNA TGTGCCAGCAGAGACGACGGCCATAGCAATCAGCCCCAGCATTTT. It translates to CASRDDGHSNQPQHF. The gene calls are TRBV6-1 and TRBJ1-5; D remains unclear. Germline V CDR1 and CDR2: MNHNS, SASEGT. This CDR3 is built from 15 residues. The V end was cut by 6 bases, the J end by 0 bases, with 12 bases between.